This record looks at one T cell receptor (beta chain) sequence and its context. There is no known antigen for this receptor. No much larger clone exists at a distance of one base, and base qualities are not known. The CDR3 goes from the cysteine to the phenylalanine over 15 residues. Just the 45-base CDR3 DNA is kept, in frame starting at base 1. From a lookup of the germline V gene, CDR1 and CDR2 are SGDLS and YYNGEE. V loses 0 bases of germline sequence and J loses 1 base, and the interval between the two ends is 8 bases. This sample was included in a study (TCRdb year 2016). Receptors were amplified or captured by RT-PCR. Instrument on record: Illumina MiSeq. TCRdb reprocessing: public reads trimmed at Q25 with fastp, clones called with MiXCR, in-frame beta chains kept. Rows with one shared CDR3 protein collapse into an entry with the most common genes and DNA. For this sample there are almost 700,000 distinct CDR3 sequences; 13% to 15% appear just once. The ten largest clones add up to 3.6% of the sample.

The specimen was memory CD4+ T cells from blood. The receptor's source is a female donor in good health, serving as a healthy control. The chain is encoded by TRBV9 joined to TRBJ2-1; the D gene remains uncertain. At the DNA level, the sequence is TGTGCCAGCAGCGTAGACGGGCCATCCTACAATGAGCAGTTCTTC. It codes for CASSVDGPSYNEQFF.